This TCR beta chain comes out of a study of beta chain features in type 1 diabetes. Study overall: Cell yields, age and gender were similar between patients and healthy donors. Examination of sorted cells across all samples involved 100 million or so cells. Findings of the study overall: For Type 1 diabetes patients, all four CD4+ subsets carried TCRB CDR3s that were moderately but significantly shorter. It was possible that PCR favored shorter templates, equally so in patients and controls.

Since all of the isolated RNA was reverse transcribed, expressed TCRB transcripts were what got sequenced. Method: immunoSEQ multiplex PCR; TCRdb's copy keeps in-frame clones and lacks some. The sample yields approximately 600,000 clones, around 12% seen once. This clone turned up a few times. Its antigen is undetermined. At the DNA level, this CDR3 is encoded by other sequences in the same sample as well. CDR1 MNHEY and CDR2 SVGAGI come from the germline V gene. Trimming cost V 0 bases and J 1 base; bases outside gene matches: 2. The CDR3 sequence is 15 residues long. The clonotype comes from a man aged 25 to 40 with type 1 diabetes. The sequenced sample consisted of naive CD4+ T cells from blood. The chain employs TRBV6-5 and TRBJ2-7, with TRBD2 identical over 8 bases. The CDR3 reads CASSYSIAGSYEQYF. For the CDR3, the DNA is TGTGCCAGCAGTTACTCGATAGCGGGGTCCTACGAGCAGTACTTC.